What follows are 30 T cell receptor beta chains derived from one specimen sequenced in a study of T cell responses to AZD1222 COVID-19 vaccine. Libraries were prepared by immunoSEQ multiplex PCR; TCRdb keeps only in-frame clonotypes and omits some of them. Here the sample spans 110,000 to 150,000 clones, 70% to 90% being singletons. This specimen consisted of peripheral blood, obtained on day 0 of AZD1222 vaccination. The receptors were gathered from an adult in good health.

The rearrangement joins TRBV30 to TRBJ2-3; no firm D call. V lost 3 bases, J lost 2 bases, and 9 bases lay in between. The CDR3 has 13 residues. Germline V CDR1 and CDR2: GTSNPN, SVGIG (reference sequence). CDR3 DNA: TGTGCCTGGAGACCCCTTGACACAGATACGCAGTATTTT. It translates to CAWRPLDTDTQYF.

The CDR3 DNA follows: TGTGCCAGCAGCGTTAATGGAGGCGGGAGAGGCCCAGAAGGGGTGGCAGATACGCAGTATTTT. Translation gives CASSVNGGGRGPEGVADTQYF. The chain couples TRBV9 to TRBJ2-3; TRBD2 agrees at 7 bases. The CDR3 length is 21 residues. Germline CDR1 SGDLS, CDR2 YYNGEE. The J segment lost 4 bases and the V segment lost 2 bases, leaving 25 bases of the junction unmatched.

The V and J genes are TRBV12-3 or TRBV12-4 and TRBJ1-5, with unresolved D. The CDR3 runs to 13 residues. The V gene lost 3 bases and the J gene lost 6 bases, with 9 bases spanning the gap. CDR3 DNA: TGTGCCAGCAGTTTGATTCGGAGTCAGCCCCAGCATTTT. It codes for CASSLIRSQPQHF.

V and J are TRBV11-2 and TRBJ2-7; D not resolved. This CDR3 contains 13 residues. The V gene's germline CDR1 is SGHAT and CDR2 FQNNGV. The V end was cut by 5 bases, the J end by 3 bases, with 11 bases between. The CDR3 DNA is TGTGCCAGCAGCGCGTGGGGTGTCTACGAGCAGTACTTC. Encoded protein: CASSAWGVYEQYF.

In its sample, this clone was seen once. The chain has TRBV14 and TRBJ1-1; no clear D. Germline values: CDR1 SGHDN, CDR2 FVKESK. There are 15 residues in the CDR3. V gave up 0 bases and J gave up 3 bases, with 11 bases separating them. The CDR3 DNA follows: TGTGCCAGCAGCCAAGATGGGAGCGGGTACACTGAAGCTTTCTTT. It codes for CASSQDGSGYTEAFF.

Comment on this clone: The sample carries other DNA sequences with the same CDR3. The J gene is TRBJ1-2, the V gene TRBV4-1; TRBD1 might be the D (6 bases). Germline-derived CDR1 and CDR2 are MGHRA and YSYEKL. Trimming removed 0 bases at V and 5 bases at J, with 10 bases between. The CDR3 totals 14 residues. The CDR3 here is CASSQDPRGYGYTF. CDR3 DNA sequence: TGCGCCAGCAGCCAAGATCCCAGGGGTTATGGCTACACCTTC.

V gene TRBV5-6 combines with J gene TRBJ2-7; the match to TRBD1 covers 7 bases. CDR1 is SGHDT and CDR2 is YYEEEE in the germline V gene. There are 17 residues in the CDR3. With 0 bases clipped from V and 7 bases from J, the junction kept 16 bases outside the gene matches. The DNA of the CDR3 is TGTGCCAGCAGCTTGGTCGGGGCCAAGAAGGGGGCGGGTGAGCAGTACTTC. Amino acids: CASSLVGAKKGAGEQYF. Combining the CDR3 with reference TRBV5-6 and TRBJ2-7 gives the whole variable domain DAGVTQSPTHLIKTRGQQVTLRCSPKSGHDTVSWYQQALGQGPQFIFQYYEEEERQRGNFPDRFSGHQFPNYSSELNVNALLLGDSALYLCASSLVGAKKGAGEQYFGPGTRLTVT.

The rearrangement joins TRBV28 to TRBJ1-5; D gene ambiguous. Germline values: CDR1 MDHEN, CDR2 SYDVKM. The CDR3 consists of 14 residues. The V end lost 5 bases, the J end lost 2 bases, and 10 bases lay between the germline ends. This CDR3 is CASSRPFGNQPQHF. The CDR3 DNA reads as TGTGCCAGCAGTCGACCCTTCGGCAATCAGCCCCAGCATTTT.

The V call is TRBV12-3 or TRBV12-4, the J call TRBJ2-7; no clear D. The CDR3 length is 13 residues. Trimming stripped 5 bases from V and 4 bases from J, with 12 bases between. In DNA form, the CDR3 reads TGTGCCAGCAGTCCCCACAGTCGGTACGAGCAGTACTTC. Its translation: CASSPHSRYEQYF.

The V and J genes are TRBV7-9 and TRBJ2-1, with a possible D match to TRBD1 (6 bases). The V gene's germline CDR1 is SEHNR and CDR2 FQNEAQ (reference sequence). There are 16 residues in the CDR3. V gave up 5 bases and J gave up 8 bases, with 22 bases separating them. CDR3 DNA sequence: TGTGCCAGCAGCATACGTACCGGGACACCCGGGGATGAGCAGTTCTTC. It translates to CASSIRTGTPGDEQFF.

V usage is TRBV27 and J usage is TRBJ2-1, with TRBD2 matching over 14 bases. V dropped 6 bases and J dropped 3; count of bases not matched to a gene: 4. The CDR3 consists of 16 residues. Per the germline V gene, CDR1 is MNHEY and CDR2 is SMNVEV (reference sequence). CDR3 nucleotides: TGTGCCAGCAGCCCGGGGACTAGCGGGAGCTACAATGAGCAGTTCTTC. Protein sequence: CASSPGTSGSYNEQFF.

V usage is TRBV15 and J usage is TRBJ2-1; D might be TRBD1 (5 bases). V was trimmed by 5 bases and J by 7 bases, leaving 12 bases between them. The CDR3 spans 13 residues. The germline CDR1 and CDR2 sequences are LNHNV and YYDKDF (reference sequence). In DNA, the CDR3 is TGTGCCACCAGCCAACAGGTCGGGAATGAGCAGTTCTTC. Translation gives CATSQQVGNEQFF.

This sequence joins TRBV18 and TRBJ1-1; 10 bases fit TRBD1. The CDR3 covers 14 residues. J gave up 10 bases and V 5 bases, and 10 bases lay outside the gene matches. CDR1 and CDR2 from the germline V gene are KGHSH and LQKENI. The CDR3 DNA is TGTGCCAGCTCAGAGGGACAGGGGATGCTGCTAGCTTTCTTT. Protein product: CASSEGQGMLLAFF.

This clone showed up just once. This chain uses TRBV11-3 with TRBJ2-1; 8 positions match TRBD2. Looked up from germline, CDR1 is SGHNT and CDR2 is YENEEA. CDR3 length: 15 amino acids. V was clipped by 6 bases and J by 0 bases; unmatched bases: 4. The CDR3 coding sequence is TGTGCCAGCAGGGATACTAGCGGCTCCTACAATGAGCAGTTCTTC. It translates to CASRDTSGSYNEQFF.

CDR3 nucleotide sequence: TGTGCCAGCAGCCAAGAGAGGGCGCGCGGCCACGAGCAGTACTTC. Translating it yields CASSQERARGHEQYF. The V call is TRBV14, the J call TRBJ2-7, with D possibly TRBD2 on 5 matching bases. The CDR3 has 15 amino acids. Germline V CDR1 and CDR2: SGHDN, FVKESK. The ends were cut back, 0 bases at V and 5 bases at J, with 14 bases in the middle.

This clone was seen only a few times. The rearrangement uses TRBV6-4 and TRBJ1-2; D not certain. The germline V and J ends were trimmed by 6 bases and 4 bases, with 15 bases remaining between them. Germline CDR1 reads MRHNA; CDR2 reads SNTAGT. The CDR3 runs to 14 residues. The CDR3 coding sequence is TGTGCCAGCAGGAACACGGGGTCTGGCTATGGCTACACCTTC. This gives the protein CASRNTGSGYGYTF.

The chain is built from TRBV19 and TRBJ2-3, with D tentatively TRBD1 (5 bases). This CDR3 is built from 15 residues. Germline V gene sequence: CDR1 LNHDA, CDR2 SQIVND (reference sequence). V was clipped by 7 bases and J by 2 bases, with 16 bases between them. The CDR3 spells CASKAPTDPTDTQYF. The DNA for the CDR3 is TGTGCCAGTAAGGCCCCGACAGATCCCACAGATACGCAGTATTTT.

The J gene is TRBJ2-1, the V gene TRBV7-8, with 8 bases fitting TRBD1. Germline assignment: CDR1 SGHVS and CDR2 FQNEAQ. J was trimmed by 6 bases and V by 2 bases; bases with no gene match: 6. The CDR3 loop spans 15 amino acids. CDR3 sequence reads: CASSLRTGTRNEQFF. The CDR3 nucleotides are TGTGCCAGCAGCTTAAGGACAGGGACCCGCAATGAGCAGTTCTTC.

This chain uses TRBV4-1 with TRBJ2-1, with 7 nucleotides matching TRBD2. This CDR3 is built from 15 residues. The V gene end was trimmed by 4 bases and the J gene end by 7 bases; junction bases not matched to a gene: 10. Germline CDR1 MGHRA, CDR2 YSYEKL. The CDR3 DNA reads as TGCGCCAGCAGCCCGATGCGGGGGTTTTTGAATGAGCAGTTCTTC. This translates into CASSPMRGFLNEQFF.

The J gene is TRBJ2-3, the V gene TRBV5-1, with 8 bases lining up with TRBD2. CDR3 length: 16 amino acids. The germline CDR1 and CDR2 sequences are SGHRS and YFSETQ. Trimming took 6 bases from V and 6 from J; bases not matched to a gene: 15. The CDR3 here is CASNTLYGGGTDTQYF. CDR3 in DNA: TGCGCCAGCAACACCCTTTACGGGGGGGGGACGGATACGCAGTATTTT.

This chain connects TRBV27 to TRBJ1-2; D remains unclear. The CDR3 totals 13 residues. Deletions cut 3 bases from V and 2 bases from J, with 7 bases between. Germline V gives CDR1 MNHEY, CDR2 SMNVEV (reference sequence). For the CDR3, the DNA is TGTGCCAGCAGTTTGGGCAGGAACTATGGCTACACCTTC. Amino acid sequence: CASSLGRNYGYTF.

The CDR3, as DNA: TGTGCCAGCAGCTTACCGTTCTTC. Protein: CASSLPFF. This chain links TRBV7-9 with TRBJ2-1, with D unresolved. The CDR3 contains 8 residues. V shed 2 bases and J shed 15 bases, with 2 bases lying between them. CDR1 is SEHNR and CDR2 is FQNEAQ in the germline V gene (reference sequence).

The chain links TRBV29-1 to TRBJ2-1; 9 bases match TRBD1. Germline V lookup: CDR1 SQVTM, CDR2 ANQGSEA. The CDR3 loop spans 13 amino acids. V shed 7 bases, J shed 9 bases, and the junction held 10 bases outside the gene matches. This CDR3 reads CSATGGPGLEQFF. The DNA for the CDR3 is TGCAGCGCCACAGGGGGCCCGGGACTTGAGCAGTTCTTC.

The chain uses TRBV2 and TRBJ1-1, with no clear D. From germline, CDR1 is SNHLY and CDR2 FYNNEI. The CDR3 totals 12 residues. V shed 9 bases and J shed 0 bases, with 8 bases lying between them. CDR3 region: CARTGMNTEAFF. DNA for the CDR3: TGTGCCAGGACGGGGATGAACACTGAAGCTTTCTTT.

This chain uses TRBV19 with TRBJ2-1; D is ambiguous. The CDR3 totals 14 residues. The germline V and J ends were trimmed by 3 bases and 4 bases, with 10 bases remaining between them. Germline loops: CDR1 LNHDA, CDR2 SQIVND (reference sequence). CDR3 in amino acids: CASSMRQEYNEQFF. CDR3 bases: TGTGCCAGTAGTATGAGGCAGGAATACAATGAGCAGTTCTTC.

This chain uses TRBV28 with TRBJ2-7, with 14 bases aligning to TRBD2. There are 15 residues in the CDR3. Germline lookup yields CDR1 MDHEN and CDR2 SYDVKM. With V trimmed by 6 bases and J by 4 bases, 5 bases remained unmatched. CDR3 in amino acids: CASSRGLAGAYEQYF. In nucleotides, the CDR3 is TGTGCCAGCAGCAGGGGACTAGCGGGAGCATACGAGCAGTACTTC.

In DNA, the CDR3 is TGTGCCAGCAGCTCCACGGGACGTCGGGGGGACCAGCCCCAGCATTTT. This gives the protein CASSSTGRRGDQPQHF. V and J are TRBV27 and TRBJ1-5; a possible D gene is TRBD1 (5 bases). Germline loops: CDR1 MNHEY, CDR2 SMNVEV (reference sequence). There are 16 residues in the CDR3. Deletions cut 6 bases from V and 7 bases from J, with 22 bases between.

The V gene is TRBV12-5, the J gene TRBJ1-1; tentative D call: TRBD1 (6 bases). Trimming took 1 base from V and 4 from J, leaving 10 bases between them. The CDR3 is 14 residues long. Germline V gene sequence: CDR1 LGHNT, CDR2 FRNRAP. The CDR3, as DNA: TGTGCTAGTGGTTTGGAGCAAGGGGGCACTGAAGCTTTCTTT. It codes for CASGLEQGGTEAFF. The whole variable domain, filled in from reference TRBV12-5 and TRBJ1-1, reads DARVTQTPRHKVTEMGQEVTMRCQPILGHNTVFWYRQTMMQGLELLAYFRNRAPLDDSGMPKDRFSAEMPDATLATLKIQPSEPRDSAVYFCASGLEQGGTEAFFGQGTRLTVV.

The chain combines TRBV7-9 with TRBJ2-6; 9 bases are a match to TRBD1. V dropped 7 bases and J dropped 1; count of bases not matched to a gene: 11. Germline CDR1 is SEHNR and CDR2 is FQNEAQ (reference sequence). This CDR3 contains 18 residues. CDR3 region: CASNLRTGAVSGANVLTF. The CDR3 bases are TGTGCCAGCAACCTAAGGACAGGGGCTGTTTCTGGGGCCAACGTCCTGACTTTC.

This clone has more than one count but fewer than ten. V is TRBV4-1 and J is TRBJ2-7; D ambiguous. The CDR3 extends over 14 amino acids. CDR1 is MGHRA and CDR2 is YSYEKL in the germline V gene. V was shortened by 3 bases and J by 5 bases, with 14 bases between the two germline ends. As DNA, the CDR3 is TGCGCCAGCAGCCAGACCACTGGGAAAAACGAGCAGTACTTC. It yields the protein CASSQTTGKNEQYF.